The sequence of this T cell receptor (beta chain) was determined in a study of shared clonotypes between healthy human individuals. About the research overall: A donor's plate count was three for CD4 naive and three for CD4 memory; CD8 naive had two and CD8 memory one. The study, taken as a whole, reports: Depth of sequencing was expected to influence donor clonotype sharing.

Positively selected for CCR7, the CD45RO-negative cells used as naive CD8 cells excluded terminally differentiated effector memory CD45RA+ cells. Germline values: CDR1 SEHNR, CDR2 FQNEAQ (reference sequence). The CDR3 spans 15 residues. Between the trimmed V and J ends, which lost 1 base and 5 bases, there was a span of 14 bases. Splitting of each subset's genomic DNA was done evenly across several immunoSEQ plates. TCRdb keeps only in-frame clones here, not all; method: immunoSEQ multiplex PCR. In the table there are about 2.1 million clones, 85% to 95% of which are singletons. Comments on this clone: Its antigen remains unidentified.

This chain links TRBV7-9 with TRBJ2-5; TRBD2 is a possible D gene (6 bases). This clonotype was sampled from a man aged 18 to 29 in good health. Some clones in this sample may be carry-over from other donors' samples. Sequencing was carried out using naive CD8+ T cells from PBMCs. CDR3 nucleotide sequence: TGTGCCAGCAGCTTAGATTGGGACTCCCCCGAGACCCAGTACTTC. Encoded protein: CASSLDWDSPETQYF.